This T cell receptor beta chain was identified in a study of blood T cell repertoires in COVID-19. Study at large: Sites across the United States, Italy and Spain contributed samples from acute and convalescent COVID-19. The cDNA or gDNA used as material had been derived from T cells, B-cell-depleted T cells, or PBMCs.

Germline V lookup: CDR1 SGDLS, CDR2 YYNGEE. This CDR3 contains 16 residues. The V end was cut by 2 bases, the J end by 4 bases, with 16 bases between. Original analysis: The assay estimated nucleated cells by amplifying reference gene primers. Assay: immunoSEQ multiplex PCR; the TCRdb copy retains only in-frame clones and omits some. The D gene and trimming were derived from the DNA, and the V and J assignments and clone size from that table. The data contain fewer than 110,000 clones, around 92% of them seen just once; the ten biggest clones take up 3.5% to 4%. The receptor's source is a woman in her sixties or seventies with acute or convalescent COVID-19. The sequenced sample was peripheral blood. The chain uses TRBV9 and TRBJ1-3, with D possibly TRBD1 on 6 matching bases. The CDR3 reads CASSVRDTLYGNTIYF. CDR3 nucleotides: TGTGCCAGCAGCGTCCGGGACACACTCTACGGAAACACCATATATTTT.